Given below is one T cell receptor beta chain in context. This clonotype was recorded at least ten times. Its antigen is not yet known. Base qualities are not at hand, and no much larger clone is one base apart. The source of the sample is a study of T cell repertoires in cytomegalovirus infection (dated by TCRdb to between 2018 and 2021). Notes on the research overall: Recently identified HLA-C-restricted CMV epitopes, whose presentation resists viral immunomodulation, were targeted by peptide stimulations together with well-studied HLA-B-restricted epitopes. Donor HLA type was relevant to the analysis, as public TCR beta signatures indicated carriage of CMV infection together with the matching HLA type.

The germline V gene yields SGHVS for CDR1 and FNYEAQ for CDR2. The junction carries 7 bases between V and J, which are trimmed by 1 base and 3 bases respectively. Reading from cysteine to phenylalanine, the CDR3 counts 13 amino acids. The only DNA kept is the CDR3, 39 bases in frame from the first base. In the paper's terms, the treatment or condition label means: in vitro stimulation with specific CMV peptide epitopes to enrich CMV-specific T cells. The listed sequencing device is Illumina HiSeq 1500. The public reads were reanalyzed by TCRdb: fastp trimming at Q25, MiXCR alignment, in-frame beta chains only. Every CDR3 protein is listed once, alongside the most common genes and DNA of its rows. A total of about 500,000 distinct CDR3 sequences appear in this sample, around a third of them only once. Roughly 17% of the sample goes to the ten largest clones. Study-wide conclusions, independent of this receptor: In both this cohort and an independent roughly 360-donor cohort, the cumulative frequency of public TCR beta family members distinguished carriers of CMV infection plus the relevant HLA type. The ex vivo response was dominated by HLA-C-restricted CMV-specific TCR beta clonotypes, and the single most frequent clonotype in two of eight donors was supplied by these HLA-C-restricted clonotypes.

The rearranged segments are TRBV7-6 and TRBJ2-7; no D gene is confidently identified. This specimen was cultured PBMCs, taken from culture after CMV antigen stimulation. The source of this sequence is a human donor in good health (CMV status not recorded). Some clones in this sample may be carry-over from other donors' samples. The DNA sequence is TGTGCCAGCAGCTTAGGAGGCAACTACGAGCAGTACTTC. Its translation reads: CASSLGGNYEQYF.